The present entry profiles one T cell receptor beta chain with its context. The target of this receptor is not known. No base-level quality is on record; no much larger clone is a single base apart. This entry belongs to a study of molecular identifiers for immune sequencing clone quantification (dated by TCRdb to the late 2010s). In the study overall: For a replicate experiment, RNA from approximately 20,000 or 100,000 naive CD8 T cells was divided into five aliquots, and four of the five aliquots were sequenced. The study was a methods study using CD8 T cells to benchmark molecular-identifier clustering-based TCR repertoire sequencing (MIDCIRS) and TCR RNA copy counting. Beyond this particular receptor, the publication reports: Without barcode sub-clustering, chimeric consensus sequences inflated TCR diversity; chimeras reached as high as 47%. The naive libraries included spiked-in Jurkat TCR RNA (over nine copies' worth), and this RNA is not part of the donor repertoire. In CMV-specific effector cells, clones with more than 20 RNA copies accounted for over 98% of molecules, whereas in naive cells such clones accounted for under 1%. Even against a background of one million naive CD8 T cells, spiked-in Jurkat TCR RNA amounting to a single cell's worth was reported to be detectable. Highly expanded clone sizes could be underestimated if identical TCR molecules share a barcode. Roughly 2.8 recovered TCR RNA copies per cell were obtained by modeling, versus around 9.8 by digital PCR, implying a capture efficiency of roughly 32%.

The cysteine opens and the phenylalanine closes a CDR3 of 14 amino acids. Of the read, only the CDR3 DNA is kept; its 42 bases are in frame from base 1. V has 4 bases trimmed and J has 6 bases trimmed; junction bases matching no gene number 8. As encoded in the germline V gene (reference sequence), CDR1 is PRHDT while CDR2 is FYEKMQ. Receptor amplification or capture employed PCR. Data came from an Illumina HiSeq 4000. Bulk TCR libraries were prepared as previously described, using TCR primers listed in Table S5. The Qiagen AllPrep DNA/RNA kit was used to purify total RNA. Before analysis, reads from multiple sequencing runs of the same library were pooled. Per the authors' processing: Reads were retained only if the reads had an exact TCR constant sequence, and the retained reads were trimmed to 150 nt and grouped according to their 12-nt molecular barcodes. Reads within each barcode group were sub-clustered using a 15% Levenshtein threshold, and quality-weighted consensus sequences were constructed for each RNA molecule. Non-functional sequences were discarded, and so were lower-count sequences lying one edit away from another sequence. Based on a fit of two negative binomial distributions, barcode sub-clusters having less than 20% of the maximum read count were discarded. The raw public reads went through TCRdb reprocessing: fastp at Q25, MiXCR clone calling, in-frame beta chains kept. Each record represents a unique CDR3 protein, reported with the most common genes and DNA among its rows. These V and J calls originate from TCRdb's pipeline instead of the authors' own analysis. The sample profile shows approximately 550,000 distinct CDR3 sequences; about 22% of them were found once. The ten largest account for more than 0.8% of the sample.

Libraries of naive CD8 T cells were built from approximately 20,000 to 1,000,000 sorted cells, with 10%, 30% or 50% of the purified RNA used. On a BD FACSAria II, naive CD8 T cells were FACS-sorted as CD8+CD4-CCR7+CD45RA+ and collected into RLT Plus buffer. Detection sensitivity was tested by spiking Jurkat RNA equal to ten or so TCR copies' worth into samples containing roughly 17,000-1,000,000 naive CD8 T cells. Enrichment of CD8 T cells was performed with RosetteSep CD8+ T Cell Enrichment Cocktail and Ficoll-Paque, after which ACK red cell lysis was carried out. The sequenced material came from naive CD8+ T cells from blood, with Jurkat cell RNA spiked in. Per the publication, the cell subset or site label means: FACS-sorted CD8+CD4-CCR7+CD45RA+ naive T cells. The TCR was taken from a human donor in good health. Some libraries in this study had Jurkat cell RNA spiked in. Recombination joined TRBV13 with TRBJ2-7; TRBD1 matches 8 bases in the middle. The nucleotide sequence is TGTGCCAGCAGCTCCGCGACAGGGGTAAGCGAGCAGTACTTC. This codes for CASSSATGVSEQYF.